The clone carrying this T cell receptor beta chain was observed a handful of times. Its specificity is not known. These data are taken from a study of human T cells and chemical hapten exposure. Study conclusions and caveats: Unchanged with DPC sensitization were TCRs above 1 in 1000 frequency.

The sample's time point: patch test 1, 2 weeks after DPC sensitization. Treatment reported: therapeutic diphenylcyclopropenone sensitization with weekly scalp DPC. TCRdb reprocessed the RACE reads via MiXCR and lists one record per CDR3 protein. The sample has around 190,000 distinct CDR3 sequences, about a fifth seen once. The germline V gene encodes CDR1 SNHLY and CDR2 FYNNEI. CDR3 length equals 12 residues. V was pared by 1 base and J by 10 bases, with 8 bases between. This TCR was recovered from a woman aged 45-59 years with alopecia areata. Some clones in this sample may be carry-over from other donors' samples. This rearrangement joins TRBV2 to TRBJ2-1; D unclear. Material: whole blood, obtained in connection with sensitization to the hapten diphenylcyclopropenone (DPC). The CDR3 DNA reads TGTGCCAGCAGTGAAGAATGGCTAGAGCAGTTCTTC. Protein sequence: CASSEEWLEQFF.